Listed below are T cell receptor beta chains from one sample, sequenced in a study of cytomegalovirus exposure and HLA in healthy donors. Generated by immunoSEQ multiplex PCR, the TCRdb table keeps only in-frame clones and is missing some. Among around 180,000 clones listed, about 80% were seen once. The sequenced sample was PBMCs. The receptors were gathered from a man younger than 35 in good health and CMV-seropositive. Each CDR3 is given with its conserved first and last residue. D genes are given only for firm matches. Rows may omit the clone size; those that give it use once, few, many or a size class.

v_call	j_call	clone_size	d_call	cdr3_nt	cdr3_aa
TRBV11-1	TRBJ2-7	.	.	TGTGCCAGCAGCTCCCCCGGGGGTTCCTACGAGCAGTACTTC	CASSSPGGSYEQYF
TRBV11-2	TRBJ2-7	.	.	TGTGCCAGCAGCTTACTTGACTATCCCTACGAGCAGTACTTC	CASSLLDYPYEQYF
TRBV5-1	TRBJ2-5	.	TRBD1	TGCGCCAGCAGCTTGGGTGACAGGGGGGAGACCCAGTACTTC	CASSLGDRGETQYF
TRBV19	TRBJ2-1	few	TRBD2	TGTGCCAGCCGATTCCGACTAGCGGTGAACAATGAGCAGTTCTTC	CASRFRLAVNNEQFF
TRBV6-5	TRBJ2-5	.	TRBD1	TGTGCCAGCAGTTACTCCGGGACAGGGGGCTCGGTTCAGTACTTC	CASSYSGTGGSVQYF
TRBV5-1	TRBJ2-1	.	.	TGCGCCAGCAGCTTGGGACTAGGGAAGAACAATGAGCAGTTCTTC	CASSLGLGKNNEQFF
TRBV19	TRBJ2-7	.	.	TGTGCCAGTATCCGAACGACTAGTAATCACTACGAGCAGTACTTC	CASIRTTSNHYEQYF
TRBV6-1	TRBJ2-7	.	TRBD2	TGTGCCAGCGATGAGGGACTAGCCGACTACGAGCAGTACTTC	CASDEGLADYEQYF
TRBV2	TRBJ2-7	few	.	TGTGCCAGCAGACGGGGTGGACCCTACGAGCAGTACTTC	CASRRGGPYEQYF
TRBV27	TRBJ1-2	.	TRBD1	TGTGCCAGCAGTTTTGGGGACAGGGGGCGTAACGGCTACACCTTC	CASSFGDRGRNGYTF
TRBV30	TRBJ1-2	.	.	TGTGCCTGGAGCCCCCTCCGGGGAATGAACTATGGCTACACCTTC	CAWSPLRGMNYGYTF
TRBV5-5	TRBJ2-3	.	TRBD2	TGTGCCAGCAGCTGGCGGGGGGACACACTCACAGATACGCAGTATTTT	CASSWRGDTLTDTQYF
TRBV30	TRBJ1-5	few	.	TGTGCCTGGAGTGTACGGCGAGCGAGCAATCAGCCCCAGCATTTT	CAWSVRRASNQPQHF
TRBV2	TRBJ2-2	.	.	TGTGCCAGCACAATGACTCCGAACACCGGGGAGCTGTTTTTT	CASTMTPNTGELFF
TRBV27	TRBJ2-1	.	TRBD2	TGTGCCAGCAGTCCACAGGGATCCACTGGGCTAGCGGGAGAGCAGTTCTTC	CASSPQGSTGLAGEQFF
TRBV7-6	TRBJ2-7	.	.	TGTGCCAGCACTATTGGGGTTGGGAGGTACGAGCAGTACTTC	CASTIGVGRYEQYF
TRBV2	TRBJ1-1	.	TRBD1	TGTGCCAGTGACTGGACAGGGAGGGACACTGAAGCTTTCTTT	CASDWTGRDTEAFF
TRBV9	TRBJ2-3	.	.	TGTGCCAGCAGCGTACGCGGAGTTTCGGAAACAGGTACGCAGTATTTT	CASSVRGVSETGTQYF
TRBV9	TRBJ1-1	.	.	TGTGCCAGCAGCGTAGTCGGACTGAGCAACACTGAAGCTTTCTTT	CASSVVGLSNTEAFF
TRBV14	TRBJ2-1	.	TRBD2	TGTGCCAGCAGCCCCAATAGGGGGACTAGCGGGAGTACGGATGAGCAGTTCTTC	CASSPNRGTSGSTDEQFF
TRBV14	TRBJ1-5	.	.	TGTGCCAGCAGCCAATCAGGCAATCAGCCCCAGCATTTT	CASSQSGNQPQHF
TRBV7-3	TRBJ2-2	.	TRBD1	TGTGCCAGCAGCCCCACCTGGGGGACAGGGGGCACCGGGGAGCTGTTTTTT	CASSPTWGTGGTGELFF
TRBV27	TRBJ1-5	.	TRBD1	TGTGCCAGCCGACAGGGGGGTCAGCCCCAGCATTTT	CASRQGGQPQHF
TRBV28	TRBJ2-7	.	TRBD2	TGTGCCAGCAGTCCACGTAGACTAGCGGACAGCTCCTACGAGCAGTACTTC	CASSPRRLADSSYEQYF
TRBV11-2	TRBJ2-7	.	.	TGTGCCAGCAGCTTAGAATGGGGGCCCCGCTCCTACGAGCAGTACTTC	CASSLEWGPRSYEQYF
TRBV27	TRBJ2-1	.	TRBD2	TGTGCCAGCAGAGCGGGGGGGCAGGTGTCCAATGAGCAGTTCTTC	CASRAGGQVSNEQFF
TRBV27	TRBJ2-7	once	TRBD2	TGTGCCAGCAGTTTAACTAGCGGGAGTTCCTACGAGCAGTACTTC	CASSLTSGSSYEQYF
TRBV10-3	TRBJ1-2	.	.	TGTGCCATCAGTTGGGGGCGGGGGACGGATTATGGCTACACCTTC	CAISWGRGTDYGYTF
TRBV27	TRBJ2-1	.	TRBD2	TGTGCCAGCGCTCTAGCGGGAGGAGGAGAGCAGTTCTTC	CASALAGGGEQFF
TRBV29-1	TRBJ2-3	.	TRBD2	TGCAGCGTTGAAGCGCGGGAGAGCACAGATACGCAGTATTTT	CSVEARESTDTQYF
TRBV28	TRBJ1-5	.	.	TGTGCCAGCAGTTTAGCGGGGGGGGGCAATCAGCCCCAGCATTTT	CASSLAGGGNQPQHF
TRBV27	TRBJ2-6	.	TRBD1	TGTGCCAGCAGTTTCCGACAGGGCTTCTCTGGGGCCAACGTCCTGACTTTC	CASSFRQGFSGANVLTF
TRBV14	TRBJ2-7	.	.	TGTGCCAGCAGCCAACCGGGACTTTACTACGAGCAGTACTTC	CASSQPGLYYEQYF
TRBV10-1	TRBJ2-2	.	.	TGCGCCTTCCGTCGGGGCACCGGGGAGCTGTTTTTT	CAFRRGTGELFF
TRBV7-9	TRBJ2-2	.	TRBD2	TGTGCCAGCAGCTTCGGAGGGAGGGCCCGGACCGGGGAGCTGTTTTTT	CASSFGGRARTGELFF
TRBV19	TRBJ1-4	.	TRBD1	TGTGCCAGTAACCCGGACAGGTCAACTAATGAAAAACTGTTTTTT	CASNPDRSTNEKLFF
TRBV5-4	TRBJ2-6	.	TRBD1	TGTGCCAGCAGCTTTCATACCGGGACAGGATCCGGGGCCAACGTCCTGACTTTC	CASSFHTGTGSGANVLTF
TRBV9	TRBJ2-7	few	TRBD2	TGTGCCAGCAGCATAAGCGGGGAAACAAGGTACGAGCAGTACTTC	CASSISGETRYEQYF
TRBV27	TRBJ2-1	.	TRBD2	TGTGCCAGCAATCGACTAGCGGGAGGGGATTTTAACTCCTACAATGAGCAGTTCTTC	CASNRLAGGDFNSYNEQFF
TRBV19	TRBJ2-7	.	TRBD2	TGTGCCAGTAGTACTACCGGGACTAGCGGTCCCAAGCAGTACTTC	CASSTTGTSGPKQYF
TRBV6-6	TRBJ1-1	.	TRBD1	TGTGCCAGCAGTTACACCACAGGGGACACTGAAGCTTTCTTT	CASSYTTGDTEAFF